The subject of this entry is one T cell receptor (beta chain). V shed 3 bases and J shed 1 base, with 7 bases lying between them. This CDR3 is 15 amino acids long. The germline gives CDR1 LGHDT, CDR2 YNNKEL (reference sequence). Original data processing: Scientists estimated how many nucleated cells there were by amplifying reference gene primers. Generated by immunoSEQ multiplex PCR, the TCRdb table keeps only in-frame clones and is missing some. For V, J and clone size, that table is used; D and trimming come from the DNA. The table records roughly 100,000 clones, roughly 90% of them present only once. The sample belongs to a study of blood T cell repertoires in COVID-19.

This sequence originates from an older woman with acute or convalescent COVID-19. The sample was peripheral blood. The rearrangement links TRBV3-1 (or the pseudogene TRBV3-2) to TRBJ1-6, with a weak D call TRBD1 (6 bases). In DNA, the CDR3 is TGTGCCAGCAGCCAGAGGGGGTCCTATAATTCACCCCTCCACTTT. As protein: CASSQRGSYNSPLHF.